A selection of T cell receptor beta chains follows, all from one sample in a study of blood T cells in healthy people across ages. TCRdb re-called the 5' RACE reads with MiXCR, one entry per CDR3 protein. In the table there are about 640,000 distinct CDR3 sequences, under 65% of which are singletons. The sequencing sample was made of blood. These receptors were collected from a man aged 60-69 years in good health. The CDR3 runs from the conserved cysteine through the conserved F or W. Each record gives: D gene, clone size, V gene, J gene, CDR3 DNA, CDR3 protein. D genes are given only for firm matches. Part of the rows lack a size; the others show once, few, many or a class for expanded clones.

d_call: TRBD2; clone_size: NA; v_call: TRBV7-2; j_call: TRBJ2-5; cdr3_nt: TGTGCCAGCAGCCCAGGACTAGCGGGGGGGCCTCAGTACTTC; cdr3_aa: CASSPGLAGGPQYF
d_call: NA; clone_size: NA; v_call: TRBV6-2/TRBV6-3; j_call: TRBJ1-4; cdr3_nt: TGTGCCAGCAGGGACCTCGGGGGAAGGAATGAAGAACTGTTTTTT; cdr3_aa: CASRDLGGRNEELFF
d_call: TRBD1; clone_size: few; v_call: TRBV9; j_call: TRBJ2-5; cdr3_nt: TGTGCCAGCAGCCAACACAGGGGAAGGGAAGAGACCCAGTACTTC; cdr3_aa: CASSQHRGREETQYF
d_call: NA; clone_size: NA; v_call: TRBV12-3/TRBV12-4; j_call: TRBJ2-1; cdr3_nt: TGTGCCAGCACTGCCGGGAGCTCCTACAATGAGCAGTTCTTC; cdr3_aa: CASTAGSSYNEQFF
d_call: NA; clone_size: NA; v_call: TRBV20-1; j_call: TRBJ2-4; cdr3_nt: TGCAGTGCTAGATACGGACCACTCAAAAACATTCAGTACTTC; cdr3_aa: CSARYGPLKNIQYF
d_call: NA; clone_size: NA; v_call: TRBV28; j_call: TRBJ1-1; cdr3_nt: TGTGCCAGCACCCGCCCAGGAGCTAACACTGAAGCTTTCTTT; cdr3_aa: CASTRPGANTEAFF
d_call: TRBD1; clone_size: NA; v_call: TRBV6-1; j_call: TRBJ1-5; cdr3_nt: TGTGCCAGCCGGGACAGGGTGTCTGTGCAGCCCCAGCATTTT; cdr3_aa: CASRDRVSVQPQHF
d_call: NA; clone_size: NA; v_call: TRBV6-6; j_call: TRBJ1-1; cdr3_nt: TGTGCCAGCAGTTACTCGAGCCCGGACCGATCCCTTCGGGACGCTTTCTTT; cdr3_aa: CASSYSSPDRSLRDAFF
d_call: NA; clone_size: many; v_call: TRBV11-2; j_call: TRBJ1-4; cdr3_nt: TGTGCCAGCAGCTTAGCTTGGGGGGCCGCAACTAATGAAAAACTGTTTTTT; cdr3_aa: CASSLAWGAATNEKLFF
d_call: TRBD1; clone_size: few; v_call: TRBV3-1; j_call: TRBJ2-7; cdr3_nt: TGTGCCAGCAGTCAAGGGGGCACTTTATACGAGCAGTACTTC; cdr3_aa: CASSQGGTLYEQYF
d_call: NA; clone_size: few; v_call: TRBV5-1; j_call: TRBJ1-5; cdr3_nt: TGCGCCAGCAGCGATGGACGGCGAAATCAGCCCCAGCATTTT; cdr3_aa: CASSDGRRNQPQHF
d_call: TRBD2; clone_size: NA; v_call: TRBV20-1; j_call: TRBJ2-7; cdr3_nt: TGCAGTGCTCTCGCCGGGACTAGCGGTTACGAGCAGTACTTC; cdr3_aa: CSALAGTSGYEQYF
d_call: TRBD2; clone_size: few; v_call: TRBV7-8; j_call: TRBJ2-7; cdr3_nt: TGTGCCAGCAGTGTTAGCGGGAACTTCGGGCAGTACTTC; cdr3_aa: CASSVSGNFGQYF
d_call: NA; clone_size: NA; v_call: TRBV29-1; j_call: TRBJ1-2; cdr3_nt: TGCAGCGATCGGACGAACCCCTATGGCTACACCTTC; cdr3_aa: CSDRTNPYGYTF
d_call: NA; clone_size: NA; v_call: TRBV5-1; j_call: TRBJ2-5; cdr3_nt: TGCGCCAGCAGCTCTGTCCGGGGCGTACAAGAGACCCAGTACTTC; cdr3_aa: CASSSVRGVQETQYF
d_call: TRBD1; clone_size: NA; v_call: TRBV2; j_call: TRBJ2-3; cdr3_nt: TGTGCCAGCAGTTTTGACAGGGCGAAGGGAGATACGCAGTATTTT; cdr3_aa: CASSFDRAKGDTQYF
d_call: NA; clone_size: few; v_call: TRBV5-1; j_call: TRBJ2-2; cdr3_nt: TGCGCCAGCAGCGGAGGACCGGCCGACACCGGGGAGCTGTTTTTT; cdr3_aa: CASSGGPADTGELFF
d_call: NA; clone_size: NA; v_call: TRBV4-2; j_call: TRBJ1-6; cdr3_nt: TGTGCCAGCAGCCAAGATCTTGGGGGGCTTAATTCACCCCTCCACTTT; cdr3_aa: CASSQDLGGLNSPLHF
d_call: NA; clone_size: NA; v_call: TRBV2; j_call: TRBJ2-2; cdr3_nt: TGTGCCAGCATTCGTGGGGGGAACACCGGGGAGCTGTTTTTT; cdr3_aa: CASIRGGNTGELFF
d_call: NA; clone_size: few; v_call: TRBV7-9; j_call: TRBJ2-4; cdr3_nt: TGTGCCAGCAGCGGGGGGAGACAGAGCAAAAACATTCAGTACTTC; cdr3_aa: CASSGGRQSKNIQYF
d_call: NA; clone_size: NA; v_call: TRBV2; j_call: TRBJ2-6; cdr3_nt: TGTGCCAGCATGTACGGCTCCTCTGGGGCCAACGTCCTGACTTTC; cdr3_aa: CASMYGSSGANVLTF
d_call: TRBD1; clone_size: few; v_call: TRBV29-1; j_call: TRBJ2-3; cdr3_nt: TGCAGCGTTGAAGTACCAAACAGGGGTACCGCAGATACGCAGTATTTT; cdr3_aa: CSVEVPNRGTADTQYF
d_call: TRBD1; clone_size: NA; v_call: TRBV20-1; j_call: TRBJ1-1; cdr3_nt: TGCAGTGCTACGGGACAGGGTGACAAAATGAACACTGAAGCTTTCTTT; cdr3_aa: CSATGQGDKMNTEAFF
d_call: NA; clone_size: few; v_call: TRBV10-3; j_call: TRBJ2-2; cdr3_nt: TGTGCCATCAGTGAAAGGCTAGCCGACACCGGGGAGCTGTTTTTT; cdr3_aa: CAISERLADTGELFF
d_call: NA; clone_size: NA; v_call: TRBV11-2; j_call: TRBJ2-1; cdr3_nt: TGTGCCAGCAGCTCGACATCTTTCTCCTACAATGAGCAGTTCTTC; cdr3_aa: CASSSTSFSYNEQFF
d_call: TRBD1; clone_size: NA; v_call: TRBV11-2; j_call: TRBJ1-2; cdr3_nt: TGTGCCAGCAGCCCTTCAGGGGGGTCTAACTATGGCTACACCTTC; cdr3_aa: CASSPSGGSNYGYTF
d_call: TRBD1; clone_size: NA; v_call: TRBV15; j_call: TRBJ2-6; cdr3_nt: TGTGCCACCAGCAGCGGGACAGGAGCCATCGTCCTGACTTTC; cdr3_aa: CATSSGTGAIVLTF
d_call: NA; clone_size: NA; v_call: TRBV29-1; j_call: TRBJ1-1; cdr3_nt: TGCAGCGTTGAAGGGGTCATGGACTTGGGCACTGAAGCTTTCTTT; cdr3_aa: CSVEGVMDLGTEAFF
d_call: NA; clone_size: few; v_call: TRBV12-3/TRBV12-4; j_call: TRBJ1-4; cdr3_nt: TGTGCCAGCAGCCGGACAGCCGACTCCGAAAAACTGTTTTTT; cdr3_aa: CASSRTADSEKLFF
d_call: NA; clone_size: NA; v_call: TRBV9; j_call: TRBJ2-5; cdr3_nt: TGTGCCAGCAGCGTAGTGTGGACCGCAGAGACCCAGTACTTC; cdr3_aa: CASSVVWTAETQYF
d_call: TRBD1; clone_size: NA; v_call: TRBV20-1; j_call: TRBJ1-2; cdr3_nt: TGCAGTGCTACCCAGGGACAGGGCGGCTATGGCTACACCTTC; cdr3_aa: CSATQGQGGYGYTF
d_call: NA; clone_size: NA; v_call: TRBV10-3; j_call: TRBJ2-1; cdr3_nt: TGTGCCATCACCGAAAGGGGGTTGACGGACACTGAAGCTTTCTTC; cdr3_aa: CAITERGLTDTEAFF
d_call: NA; clone_size: once; v_call: TRBV13; j_call: TRBJ1-1; cdr3_nt: TGTGCCAGCAGCTTATCAGGCAGGGCGGTGAACACTGAAGCTTTCTTT; cdr3_aa: CASSLSGRAVNTEAFF
d_call: NA; clone_size: NA; v_call: TRBV28; j_call: TRBJ1-2; cdr3_nt: TGTGCCAGCAGAACCGGGTCTTTCCCCGGCTACACCTTC; cdr3_aa: CASRTGSFPGYTF
d_call: TRBD1; clone_size: NA; v_call: TRBV6-6; j_call: TRBJ2-7; cdr3_nt: TGTGCCAGCAGCTTCAACAGGGGTCGGGAGCAGTACTTC; cdr3_aa: CASSFNRGREQYF
d_call: NA; clone_size: NA; v_call: TRBV20-1; j_call: TRBJ2-7; cdr3_nt: TGCAGTGCTAGAGGGGACGAGCAGTACTTC; cdr3_aa: CSARGDEQYF
d_call: NA; clone_size: NA; v_call: TRBV7-8; j_call: TRBJ2-3; cdr3_nt: TGTGCCAGCAGCCCCCCGGGACTCCACACAGATACGCAGGATTTT; cdr3_aa: CASSPPGLHTDTQDF
d_call: NA; clone_size: few; v_call: TRBV25-1; j_call: TRBJ2-3; cdr3_nt: TGTGCCAGCAGTCGCGGGACCTCGACAGATACGCAGTATTTT; cdr3_aa: CASSRGTSTDTQYF
d_call: TRBD1; clone_size: NA; v_call: TRBV5-1; j_call: TRBJ2-7; cdr3_nt: TGCGCCAGCAGCCGCCCGACAGGGGAAAGGGACGAGCAGTACTTC; cdr3_aa: CASSRPTGERDEQYF
d_call: TRBD1; clone_size: NA; v_call: TRBV27; j_call: TRBJ2-7; cdr3_nt: TGTGCCAGCAGTCTCTCGGGACAGCGAAGCTCCTACGAGCAGTACTTC; cdr3_aa: CASSLSGQRSSYEQYF
d_call: NA; clone_size: NA; v_call: TRBV5-4; j_call: TRBJ2-1; cdr3_nt: TGTGCCAGCAGCTTAGCGGGACAGGAGAGAGGTGAGCAGTTCTTC; cdr3_aa: CASSLAGQERGEQFF
d_call: NA; clone_size: NA; v_call: TRBV28; j_call: TRBJ2-7; cdr3_nt: TGTGCCAGCAGCCCCGACAGGGAGGGACTCTACGAGCAGTACTTC; cdr3_aa: CASSPDREGLYEQYF
d_call: TRBD1; clone_size: few; v_call: TRBV25-1; j_call: TRBJ2-5; cdr3_nt: TGTGCCAGCAGTAAGAGACAGGGAAAAGGGGAGACCCAGTACTTC; cdr3_aa: CASSKRQGKGETQYF
d_call: TRBD1; clone_size: NA; v_call: TRBV7-2; j_call: TRBJ1-2; cdr3_nt: TGTGCCAGCAGCCCCGACAGGGGAGACTATGGCTACACCTTC; cdr3_aa: CASSPDRGDYGYTF
d_call: NA; clone_size: NA; v_call: TRBV11-2; j_call: TRBJ2-5; cdr3_nt: TGTGCCAGCAGCTTAGATGAGGTTCTGGCGCAGTACTTC; cdr3_aa: CASSLDEVLAQYF
d_call: NA; clone_size: once; v_call: TRBV6-1; j_call: TRBJ2-1; cdr3_nt: TGTGCCAGCGAGATTCAGGACAGTTCCTACAATGAGCAGTTCTTC; cdr3_aa: CASEIQDSSYNEQFF
d_call: NA; clone_size: NA; v_call: TRBV27; j_call: TRBJ1-2; cdr3_nt: TGTGCCAGCCGCCAAGGAGGATATGGCTACACCTTC; cdr3_aa: CASRQGGYGYTF
d_call: TRBD1; clone_size: few; v_call: TRBV24-1; j_call: TRBJ2-3; cdr3_nt: TGTGCCACCAGTGCGAGGTTGGGACAGGGCTTTAGCACAGATACGCAGTATTTT; cdr3_aa: CATSARLGQGFSTDTQYF
d_call: TRBD1; clone_size: NA; v_call: TRBV5-1; j_call: TRBJ2-3; cdr3_nt: TGCGCCAGCAGCTCGGTGACAGGGGGCCCAGATACGCAGTATTTT; cdr3_aa: CASSSVTGGPDTQYF
d_call: TRBD2; clone_size: NA; v_call: TRBV20-1; j_call: TRBJ2-3; cdr3_nt: TGCAGTGCTAGTGATGGCGGGGGGTCTGAGGTGCAGTATTTT; cdr3_aa: CSASDGGGSEVQYF
d_call: NA; clone_size: NA; v_call: TRBV20-1; j_call: TRBJ2-5; cdr3_nt: TGCAGTGCTAGGGATACACCTTGGGGGGCCCAGTACTTC; cdr3_aa: CSARDTPWGAQYF
d_call: NA; clone_size: NA; v_call: TRBV4-1; j_call: TRBJ1-4; cdr3_nt: TGCGCCAGCAGCTCCCCTACCGCCGATAATGAAAAACTGTTTTTT; cdr3_aa: CASSSPTADNEKLFF
d_call: NA; clone_size: once; v_call: TRBV21-1; j_call: TRBJ2-3; cdr3_nt: TGTGCCAGCAGCCAAACTAGCGGGCGGGCCCGTTACACAGATACGCAGTATTTT; cdr3_aa: CASSQTSGRARYTDTQYF
d_call: NA; clone_size: NA; v_call: TRBV3-1; j_call: TRBJ2-6; cdr3_nt: TGTGCCAGCAGTCGCCACCGGACTGAAGGGGCCAACGTCCTGACTTTC; cdr3_aa: CASSRHRTEGANVLTF
d_call: TRBD2; clone_size: NA; v_call: TRBV6-5; j_call: TRBJ2-7; cdr3_nt: TGTGCCAGCAGTTATCGCGGCGGGAGTGTCTACTACGAGCAGTACTTC; cdr3_aa: CASSYRGGSVYYEQYF
d_call: NA; clone_size: NA; v_call: TRBV6-6; j_call: TRBJ1-1; cdr3_nt: TGTGCCAGCAGCAACGGGGGCCTCGAAGCTTTCTTT; cdr3_aa: CASSNGGLEAFF
d_call: NA; clone_size: NA; v_call: TRBV20-1; j_call: TRBJ1-6; cdr3_nt: TGCAGTGCTAGAGTACGGCAGGGGAGTTCACCCCTCCACTTT; cdr3_aa: CSARVRQGSSPLHF